This entry lists 30 T cell receptor beta chains sequenced from one sample in a study of cytomegalovirus exposure and HLA in healthy donors. Sequencing was performed with immunoSEQ multiplex PCR; in TCRdb, only in-frame clones are kept and a portion is missing. The table has more than 50,000 clones, roughly 94% seen once. Sequences were obtained from PBMCs. The receptor source for this set is a man aged 18 to 29 in good health and CMV-seronegative.

CDR3 sequence reads: CASRARSGRAVETQYF. The CDR3 DNA reads TGTGCCAGCAGAGCTCGAAGCGGGAGGGCCGTGGAGACCCAGTACTTC. The chain recombines TRBV27 with TRBJ2-5; 10 nucleotides line up with TRBD2. Germline V gene sequence: CDR1 MNHEY, CDR2 SMNVEV (reference sequence). The CDR3 length is 16 residues. V shed 6 bases, J shed 5 bases, and the junction held 12 bases outside the gene matches.

The gene calls are TRBV4-2 and TRBJ1-2; possibly TRBD1 for D (5 bases). The V gene's germline CDR1 is LGHNA and CDR2 YNFKEQ. Trimming shortened V by 0 bases and J by 8 bases, and 13 bases separated the two germline ends. CDR3 size: 14 residues. The CDR3 sequence: CASSQDLGGYGYTF. CDR3 in DNA: TGTGCCAGCAGCCAAGACCTGGGGGGGTACGGCTACACCTTC.

The chain employs TRBV27 and TRBJ2-7; TRBD1 matches at 8 bases. CDR1 MNHEY and CDR2 SMNVEV come from the germline V gene (reference sequence). With V trimmed by 2 bases and J by 0 bases, 0 bases remained unmatched. This CDR3 is 14 amino acids long. The DNA for the CDR3 is TGTGCCAGCAGTTTACAGGGGGCCTCCTACGAGCAGTACTTC. It codes for CASSLQGASYEQYF.

As DNA, the CDR3 is TGTGCCAGCAGTTCCTCCCGGGAGGGCCGGGGCTACACCTTC. It specifies CASSSSREGRGYTF. The rearrangement links TRBV6-5 to TRBJ1-2; D is unresolved. This CDR3 is 14 amino acids long. From germline, CDR1 is MNHEY and CDR2 SVGAGI. V was pared by 4 bases and J by 8 bases, with 17 bases between.

This clone was counted only a few times. The chain has TRBV30 and TRBJ2-5; the D is unclear. Deletions cut 1 base from V and 5 bases from J, with 8 bases between. The CDR3 is 12 residues long. Germline CDR1 GTSNPN, CDR2 SVGIG (reference sequence). The CDR3: CAWSGLPETQYF. CDR3 DNA: TGTGCCTGGAGTGGTCTTCCCGAGACCCAGTACTTC.

This CDR3 is CASSPPRVSGNTIYF. CDR3 in DNA: TGTGCCAGCAGCCCGCCGCGAGTCTCTGGAAACACCATATATTTT. V gene TRBV7-2 combines with J gene TRBJ1-3; D gene uncertain. The CDR3 contains 15 residues. Germline lookup yields CDR1 SGHTA and CDR2 FQGNSA. Trimming removed 5 bases at V and 0 bases at J, with 11 bases between.

The chain uses TRBV5-5 and TRBJ1-1; D is unclear. There are 13 residues in the CDR3. The V and J ends lost 0 bases and 0 bases respectively, with 3 bases between them. The germline V gene has CDR1 SGHKS and CDR2 YYEKEE (reference sequence). The CDR3 region is CASSLGVNTEAFF. CDR3 in DNA: TGTGCCAGCAGCTTGGGAGTGAACACTGAAGCTTTCTTT.

This chain uses TRBV7-2 with TRBJ2-7, with TRBD2 matching 7 bases. This CDR3 comprises 17 residues. In germline, CDR1 is SGHTA, CDR2 FQGNSA. V lost 4 bases to trimming and J lost 2 bases; unmatched junction nucleotides: 14. The CDR3 nucleotides are TGTGCCAGCAGCTCTCTACCCCAGCGGGGAAGGACCTACGAGCAGTACTTC. This sequence encodes CASSSLPQRGRTYEQYF.

The chain couples TRBV4-3 to TRBJ2-2; the D gene is possibly TRBD2 (6 bases). The CDR3 has 14 amino acids. The germline CDR1 and CDR2 sequences are LGHNA and YSLEER. The V and J ends lost 3 bases and 6 bases respectively, with 11 bases between them. CDR3 region: CASSQIGGAGELFF. The CDR3, as DNA: TGCGCCAGCAGCCAGATAGGCGGGGCCGGGGAGCTGTTTTTT.

V gene TRBV28 combines with J gene TRBJ1-2, with a weak D call TRBD1 (6 bases). CDR3 length: 12 residues. CDR1 and CDR2 (germline): MDHEN, SYDVKM. Trimming shortened V by 4 bases and J by 7 bases, and 10 bases separated the two germline ends. CDR3 nucleotide sequence: TGTGCCAGCAGTTCCAGGGGTCGTGGCTACACCTTC. The encoded protein is CASSSRGRGYTF.

This clone was counted once. This chain connects TRBV10-2 to TRBJ2-2, with 7 positions matching TRBD1. The CDR3 contains 19 residues. J lost 0 bases, V lost 7 bases, and 17 bases had no gene match. The V gene's germline CDR1 is WSHSY and CDR2 SAAADI. Written as DNA, the CDR3 is TGCGCCAGCAATACCTTGACAGGGAGACAGGTCCCGAACACCGGGGAGCTGTTTTTT. Its translation is CASNTLTGRQVPNTGELFF.

The chain is built from TRBV28 and TRBJ2-3, with D possibly being TRBD2 (5 bases). The CDR3 totals 15 residues. The germline V gene has CDR1 MDHEN and CDR2 SYDVKM. Trimming took 4 bases from V and 3 from J, leaving 14 bases between them. The CDR3 here is CASSSSWSGTDTQYF. In DNA form, the CDR3 reads TGTGCCAGCAGTTCCTCGTGGAGCGGTACAGATACGCAGTATTTT.

The chain carries TRBV4-3 and TRBJ1-1; D unresolved. Germline-derived CDR1 and CDR2 are LGHNA and YSLEER. Trimming shortened V by 1 base and J by 2 bases, and 8 bases separated the two germline ends. This CDR3 spans 14 amino acids. CDR3 coding DNA: TGCGCCAGCAGCCAAGGAGGGATCAACACTGAAGCTTTCTTT. This encodes CASSQGGINTEAFF.

This clone has a single count. The rearrangement uses TRBV6-1 and TRBJ1-2, with 7 bases matching TRBD1. The CDR3 extends over 16 amino acids. CDR1 and CDR2 (germline): MNHNS, SASEGT. V was clipped by 0 bases and J by 4 bases; unmatched bases: 8. The CDR3 bases are TGTGCCAGCAGTGAAGCTTCCTATGACAGGGCCTATGGCTACACCTTC. It encodes CASSEASYDRAYGYTF.

The rearrangement links TRBV18 to TRBJ1-4, with TRBD1 identical over 7 bases. The CDR3 runs to 14 residues. Germline V gene data show CDR1 as KGHSH and CDR2 as LQKENI. V gave up 6 bases and J gave up 8 bases; unmatched junction bases: 9. CDR3 sequence reads: CASSPDRVHEKLFF. The CDR3 DNA reads as TGTGCCAGCTCCCCCGACAGGGTGCACGAAAAACTGTTTTTT.

CDR3 loop: CASSLGQNYGYTF. As DNA, the CDR3 is TGTGCCAGCAGCTTAGGACAGAACTATGGCTACACCTTC. V and J are TRBV11-2 and TRBJ1-2, with D possibly being TRBD1 (5 bases). The CDR3 sequence is 13 residues long. CDR1 is SGHAT and CDR2 is FQNNGV in the germline V gene. V lost 1 base to trimming and J lost 2 bases, with 5 bases between them.

The genes are TRBV28 and TRBJ2-1, with 7 nucleotides matching TRBD2. Germline loops: CDR1 MDHEN, CDR2 SYDVKM. Losses at the gene ends were 7 bases for V and 3 bases for J; bases not matched to a gene: 9. This CDR3 has 15 residues. CDR3 bases: TGTGCCAGCAAGTTGAACGAGCGGGGCTACAATGAGCAGTTCTTC. It specifies CASKLNERGYNEQFF.

V is TRBV4-1 and J is TRBJ1-1; D remains ambiguous. Per germline, CDR1 MGHRA and CDR2 YSYEKL. This CDR3 has 16 amino acids. The germline V and J ends were trimmed by 0 bases and 4 bases, with 15 bases remaining between them. The CDR3 coding sequence is TGCGCCAGCAGCCAAGAAGTTCGGAGACCTAGCACTGAAGCTTTCTTT. This codes for CASSQEVRRPSTEAFF.

The chain uses TRBV15 and TRBJ1-1; no clear D gene. This CDR3 region has 12 residues. Trimming pared 0 bases from V and 5 bases from J, leaving 4 bases between. CDR1 is LNHNV and CDR2 is YYDKDF in the germline V gene (reference sequence). CDR3 sequence reads: CATSRDQTEAFF. CDR3 sequence (DNA): TGTGCCACCAGCAGAGACCAGACTGAAGCTTTCTTT. Drawing the rest from reference TRBV15 and TRBJ1-1, the complete variable domain is DAMVIQNPRYQVTQFGKPVTLSCSQTLNHNVMYWYQQKSSQAPKLLFHYYDKDFNNEADTPDNFQSRRPNTSFCFLDIRSPGLGDTAMYLCATSRDQTEAFFGQGTRLTVV.

The chain carries TRBV15 and TRBJ2-7; 7 bases match TRBD2. V shed 1 base and J 2 bases; nucleotides not matched to a gene: 5. The germline gives CDR1 LNHNV, CDR2 YYDKDF (reference sequence). This CDR3 is built from 15 residues. Here the CDR3 DNA reads TGTGCCACCAGCAGAGGTGGGGACTACCCCTACGAGCAGTACTTC. Protein product: CATSRGGDYPYEQYF.

The genes are TRBV27 and TRBJ2-4; 8 positions agree with TRBD1. The CDR3 length is 19 residues. Trimming removed 2 bases from V and 1 base from J; junction bases left unmatched: 13. Germline V gene sequence: CDR1 MNHEY, CDR2 SMNVEV (reference sequence). The CDR3 coding sequence is TGTGCCAGCAGTTTAAAGACCGGCCCGGACAGGGCGGCCAAAAACATTCAGTACTTC. Translating it yields CASSLKTGPDRAAKNIQYF.

This sequence joins TRBV5-6 and TRBJ2-7; D ambiguous. This CDR3 spans 16 amino acids. Germline CDR1 and CDR2: SGHDT and YYEEEE. Trimming removed 0 bases from V and 2 bases from J, with 15 bases in between. CDR3 residues: CASSLAPRQPPYEQYF. The CDR3 DNA is TGTGCCAGCAGCTTGGCACCTAGGCAGCCTCCCTACGAGCAGTACTTC.

This chain joins TRBV5-8 and TRBJ2-7; D is possibly TRBD2 (5 bases). V dropped 4 bases and J dropped 2 bases, with 19 bases sitting between them. The CDR3 runs to 16 residues. CDR1 is SGHTS, CDR2 YDEGEE, per germline. The CDR3: CASSSGWADGTYEQYF. CDR3 bases: TGTGCCAGCAGCAGCGGCTGGGCGGATGGTACCTACGAGCAGTACTTC.

This chain joins TRBV28 and TRBJ1-4, with 12 bases fitting TRBD1. CDR1 and CDR2 from the germline V gene are MDHEN and SYDVKM. V trimming: 3 bases; J trimming: 7 bases; junction bases outside the gene matches: 6. The CDR3 is 16 amino acids. CDR3 nucleotide sequence: TGTGCCAGCAGTTTGGGACAGGGGGCTGGTGGTGAAAAACTGTTTTTT. This translates into CASSLGQGAGGEKLFF.

The V and J genes are TRBV27 and TRBJ1-4; D is perhaps TRBD1 (5 bases). Germline V gives CDR1 MNHEY, CDR2 SMNVEV (reference sequence). V was shortened by 6 bases and J by 3 bases, with 14 bases between the two germline ends. The CDR3 consists of 15 residues. CDR3 protein: CASRGRDGPNEKLFF. The CDR3 DNA follows: TGTGCCAGCAGGGGGCGGGACGGACCTAATGAAAAACTGTTTTTT.

This chain joins TRBV7-7 and TRBJ1-2; possibly TRBD1 for D (5 bases). Trimming took off 2 bases at V and 2 bases at J, with 12 bases between the two ends. This CDR3 comprises 15 residues. Per the germline V gene, CDR1 is SSHAT and CDR2 is FNYEAQ (reference sequence). Written as DNA, the CDR3 is TGTGCCAGCAGCTTACTTGTAGGACAAAACTATGGCTACACCTTC. The encoded protein is CASSLLVGQNYGYTF.

This clone was recorded once. The rearrangement uses TRBV11-2 and TRBJ1-1, with D perhaps TRBD1 (6 bases). This CDR3 spans 16 amino acids. Trimming pared 4 bases from V and 3 bases from J, leaving 18 bases between. Germline CDR1 and CDR2: SGHAT and FQNNGV. The CDR3 nucleotides are TGTGCCAGCAGCTCTATTGGGGACACCGATTACACTGAAGCTTTCTTT. This codes for CASSSIGDTDYTEAFF.

V gene TRBV7-9 combines with J gene TRBJ1-3, with 7 bases fitting TRBD1. V shed 4 bases and J 3 bases; nucleotides not matched to a gene: 9. The germline V gene encodes CDR1 SEHNR and CDR2 FQNEAQ (reference sequence). This CDR3 is 16 amino acids long. The CDR3 sequence is CASSSVTGAVGNTIYF. For the CDR3, the DNA is TGTGCCAGCAGCTCCGTCACAGGGGCAGTTGGAAACACCATATATTTT.

J is TRBJ2-1 and V is TRBV5-1; 7 nucleotides align to TRBD1. CDR1 SGHRS and CDR2 YFSETQ come from the germline V gene. This CDR3 is built from 15 residues. Trimming removed 0 bases from V and 6 bases from J; junction bases left unmatched: 6. CDR3 DNA: TGCGCCAGCAGCTTGGCCGACAGGGACCTCAATGAGCAGTTCTTC. As protein: CASSLADRDLNEQFF. Combining the CDR3 with reference TRBV5-1 and TRBJ2-1 gives the whole variable domain KAGVTQTPRYLIKTRGQQVTLSCSPISGHRSVSWYQQTPGQGLQFLFEYFSETQRNKGNFPGRFSGRQFSNSRSEMNVSTLELGDSALYLCASSLADRDLNEQFFGPGTRLTVL.

This chain joins TRBV4-2 and TRBJ1-1, with a possible D match to TRBD1 (5 bases). This CDR3 is built from 14 residues. Trimming pared 1 base from V and 4 bases from J, leaving 10 bases between. Germline values: CDR1 LGHNA, CDR2 YNFKEQ. CDR3 sequence: CASSQGLQGTEAFF. The CDR3 DNA is TGTGCCAGCAGCCAAGGCCTTCAGGGCACTGAAGCTTTCTTT.